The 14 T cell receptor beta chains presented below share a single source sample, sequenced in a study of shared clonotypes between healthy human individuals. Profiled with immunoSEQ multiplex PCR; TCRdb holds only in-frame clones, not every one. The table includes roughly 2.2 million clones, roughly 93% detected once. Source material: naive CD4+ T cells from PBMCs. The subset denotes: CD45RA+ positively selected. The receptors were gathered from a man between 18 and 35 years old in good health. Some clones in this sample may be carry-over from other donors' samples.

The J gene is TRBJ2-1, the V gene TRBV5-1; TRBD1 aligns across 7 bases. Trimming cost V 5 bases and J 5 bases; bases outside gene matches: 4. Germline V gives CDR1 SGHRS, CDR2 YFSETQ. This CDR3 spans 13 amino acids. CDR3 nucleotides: TGCGCCAGCAGGGGGACAGCGGACAATGAGCAGTTCTTC. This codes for CASRGTADNEQFF.

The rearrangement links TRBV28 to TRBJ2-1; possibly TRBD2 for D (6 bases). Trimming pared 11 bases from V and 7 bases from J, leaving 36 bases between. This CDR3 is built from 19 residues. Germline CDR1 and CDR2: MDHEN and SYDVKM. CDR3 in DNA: TGTGCCTCGACCGCTGGGACTCCTCAAGTGGTGGGATTTAGGAATGAGCAGTTCTTC. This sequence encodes CASTAGTPQVVGFRNEQFF.

CDR3 sequence: CATDTTGELFF. The CDR3 DNA reads TGTGCCACCGACACTACCGGGGAGCTGTTTTTT. This sequence joins TRBV28 and TRBJ2-2; D is undetermined. V dropped 10 bases and J dropped 5 bases, with 8 bases sitting between them. CDR3 size: 11 residues. Germline V gene data show CDR1 as MDHEN and CDR2 as SYDVKM.

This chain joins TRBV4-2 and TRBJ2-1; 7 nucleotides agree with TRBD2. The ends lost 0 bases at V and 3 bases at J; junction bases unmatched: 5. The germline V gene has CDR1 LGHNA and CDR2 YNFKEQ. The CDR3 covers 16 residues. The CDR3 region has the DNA TGTGCCAGCAGCCAAGAAGCGGGGACTTACTACAATGAGCAGTTCTTC. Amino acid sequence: CASSQEAGTYYNEQFF.

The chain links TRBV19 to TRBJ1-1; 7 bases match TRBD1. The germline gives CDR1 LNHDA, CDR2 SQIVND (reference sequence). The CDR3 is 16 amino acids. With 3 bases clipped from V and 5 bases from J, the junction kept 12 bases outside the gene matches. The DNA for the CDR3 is TGTGCCAGTAGTATTGGAAAGGAGGGGGCGCGGACTGAAGCTTTCTTT. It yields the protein CASSIGKEGARTEAFF.

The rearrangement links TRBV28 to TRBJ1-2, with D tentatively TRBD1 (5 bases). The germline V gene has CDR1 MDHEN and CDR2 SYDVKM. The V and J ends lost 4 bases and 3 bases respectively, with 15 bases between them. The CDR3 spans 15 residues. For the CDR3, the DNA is TGTGCCAGCAGTTCGGCGTCCGGGACCTACTATGGCTACACCTTC. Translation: CASSSASGTYYGYTF.

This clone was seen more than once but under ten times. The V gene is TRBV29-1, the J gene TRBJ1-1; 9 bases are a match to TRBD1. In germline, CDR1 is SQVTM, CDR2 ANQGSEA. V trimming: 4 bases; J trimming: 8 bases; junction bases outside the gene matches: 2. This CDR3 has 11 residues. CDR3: CSVGDRAEAFF. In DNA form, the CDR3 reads TGCAGCGTTGGGGACAGGGCGGAAGCTTTCTTT.

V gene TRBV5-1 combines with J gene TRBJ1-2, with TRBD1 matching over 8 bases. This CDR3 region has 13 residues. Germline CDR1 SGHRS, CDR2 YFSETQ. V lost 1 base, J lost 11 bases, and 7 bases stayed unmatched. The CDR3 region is CASSLMAGGEYTF. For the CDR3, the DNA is TGCGCCAGCAGCTTGATGGCAGGGGGCGAGTACACCTTC.

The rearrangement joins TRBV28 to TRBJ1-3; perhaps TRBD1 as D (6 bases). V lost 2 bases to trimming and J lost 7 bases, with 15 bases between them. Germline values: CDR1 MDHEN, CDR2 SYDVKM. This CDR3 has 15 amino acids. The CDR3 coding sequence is TGTGCCAGCAGTTTACCGGCCAGGGGAGGGAACACCATATATTTT. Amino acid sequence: CASSLPARGGNTIYF. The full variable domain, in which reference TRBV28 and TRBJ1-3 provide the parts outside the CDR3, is DVKVTQSSRYLVKRTGEKVFLECVQDMDHENMFWYRQDPGLGLRLIYFSYDVKMKEKGDIPEGYSVSREKKERFSLILESASTNQTSMYLCASSLPARGGNTIYFGEGSWLTVV.

CDR3 sequence reads: CASSLSGQAQYF. In nucleotides, the CDR3 is TGTGCCAGCAGTTTATCTGGGCAGGCACAGTATTTT. The V and J genes are TRBV28 and TRBJ2-3; unclear D gene. This CDR3 region has 12 residues. The germline gives CDR1 MDHEN, CDR2 SYDVKM. Trimming shortened V by 1 base and J by 12 bases, and 11 bases separated the two germline ends.

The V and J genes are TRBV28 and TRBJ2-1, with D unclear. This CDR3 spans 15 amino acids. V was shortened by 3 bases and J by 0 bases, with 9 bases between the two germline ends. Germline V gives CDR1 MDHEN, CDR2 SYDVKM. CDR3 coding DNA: TGTGCCAGCAGTTTTGGAGCTCCCTCCTACAATGAGCAGTTCTTC. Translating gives CASSFGAPSYNEQFF.

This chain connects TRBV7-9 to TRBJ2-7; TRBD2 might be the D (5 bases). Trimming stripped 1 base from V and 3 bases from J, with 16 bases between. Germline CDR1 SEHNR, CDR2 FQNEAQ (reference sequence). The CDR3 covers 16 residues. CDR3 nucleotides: TGTGCCAGCAGCTTAGTCCAGGAGCCCGGGGACTACGAGCAGTACTTC. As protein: CASSLVQEPGDYEQYF.

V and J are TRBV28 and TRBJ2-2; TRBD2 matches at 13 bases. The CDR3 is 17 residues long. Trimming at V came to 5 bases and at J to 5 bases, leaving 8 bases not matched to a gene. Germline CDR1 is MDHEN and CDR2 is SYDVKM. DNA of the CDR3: TGTGCCAGCAGTCTGACTAGCGGGAGGCCGGGAACCGGGGAGCTGTTTTTT. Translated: CASSLTSGRPGTGELFF.

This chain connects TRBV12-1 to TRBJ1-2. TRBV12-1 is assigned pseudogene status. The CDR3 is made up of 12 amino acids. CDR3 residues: CASSFGNHGYTF. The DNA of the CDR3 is TGTGCCAGCAGCTTTGGTAACCATGGCTACACCTTC.